The next 12 T cell receptor beta chains were all read from a single sample in a study of memory CD4+ T cells and cytomegalovirus serostatus. Assay: immunoSEQ multiplex PCR; the TCRdb copy retains only in-frame clones and omits some. This table has about 82,000 clones, 65% to 85% appearing once. The sort gate was single viable CD3+CD4+CD8-CD45RO+ cells for memory CD4+ T cells. The sample was memory CD4+ T cells from blood. These receptor sequences come from an adult in good health and CMV-seronegative.

The rearrangement joins TRBV18 to TRBJ1-2; weak D call: TRBD1 (5 bases). Trimming cost V 3 bases and J 3 bases, with 11 bases left between them. Looked up from germline, CDR1 is KGHSH and CDR2 is LQKENI. This CDR3 comprises 14 residues. CDR3 nucleotide sequence: TGTGCCAGCTCACCGCAAGACAGCTACTATGGCTACACCTTC. It codes for CASSPQDSYYGYTF.

This chain connects TRBV2 to TRBJ1-2; 7 bases match TRBD1. J gave up 3 bases and V 6 bases, and 7 bases lay outside the gene matches. Germline loops: CDR1 SNHLY, CDR2 FYNNEI. The CDR3 extends over 14 amino acids. For the CDR3, the DNA is TGTGCCAGCAGCCTACGACAGGGCCACTATGGCTACACCTTC. It translates to CASSLRQGHYGYTF.

The chain has TRBV7-9 and TRBJ1-2; 8 bases align to TRBD1. Germline V gives CDR1 SEHNR, CDR2 FQNEAQ (reference sequence). CDR3 length: 14 amino acids. Germline trimming cut 3 bases from V and 3 bases from J; bases unmatched to any gene: 3. DNA of the CDR3: TGTGCCAGCAGCTTGGGACAGGCCTACTATGGCTACACCTTC. Its protein is CASSLGQAYYGYTF.

The rearrangement uses TRBV6-5 and TRBJ1-6; 9 positions agree with TRBD1. Germline V gene data show CDR1 as MNHEY and CDR2 as SVGAGI. Unmatched junction bases numbered 7, after V lost 7 bases and J lost 6 bases. The CDR3 has 15 residues. The CDR3: CASNVGTGINSPLHF. The CDR3 nucleotides read TGTGCCAGCAACGTGGGGACAGGGATTAATTCACCCCTCCACTTT.

The V and J genes are TRBV6-6 and TRBJ1-2; D may be TRBD1 (5 bases). Trimming left V 8 bases short and J 6 bases short, with 16 bases between. The V gene's germline CDR1 is MNHNY and CDR2 SVGAGI (reference sequence). The CDR3 runs 13 residues. The CDR3 sequence is CASGEWDDDGYTF. In nucleotides, the CDR3 is TGTGCCAGCGGGGAATGGGACGACGATGGCTACACCTTC.

The chain links TRBV5-6 to TRBJ1-2, with a possible D match to TRBD1 (5 bases). The germline V gene has CDR1 SGHDT and CDR2 YYEEEE. The CDR3 covers 13 residues. Trimming left V 0 bases short and J 5 bases short, with 8 bases between. The CDR3 reads CASSLVRGYGYTF. As DNA, the CDR3 is TGTGCCAGCAGCTTGGTAAGGGGATATGGCTACACCTTC.

The J gene is TRBJ1-1, the V gene TRBV28; 10 nucleotides align to TRBD1. Germline trimming cut 5 bases from V and 3 bases from J; bases unmatched to any gene: 9. CDR1 is MDHEN and CDR2 is SYDVKM in the germline V gene. The CDR3 length is 16 residues. The CDR3, as DNA: TGTGCCAGCAGTCCCACCCTCGGGACAGGGGACACTGAAGCTTTCTTT. It translates to CASSPTLGTGDTEAFF.

CDR3 DNA: TGTGCCAGCTCACCACCGGCGGGGGGCGACGAGCAGTACTTC. This gives the protein CASSPPAGGDEQYF. The chain recombines TRBV18 with TRBJ2-7; 8 bases map to TRBD2. Germline values: CDR1 KGHSH, CDR2 LQKENI. This CDR3 region has 14 residues. V dropped 0 bases and J dropped 5; count of bases not matched to a gene: 3.

This clone has only one observation. CDR3 sequence: CSVAGIMNTEAFF. The CDR3 DNA sequence: TGCAGCGTTGCGGGGATCATGAACACTGAAGCTTTCTTT. The chain links TRBV29-1 to TRBJ1-1; D call uncertain. Germline V gives CDR1 SQVTM, CDR2 ANQGSEA. This CDR3 spans 13 amino acids. The V and J ends lost 4 bases and 0 bases respectively, with 9 bases between them.

The chain couples TRBV7-9 to TRBJ1-2; D not resolved. Trimming stripped 4 bases from V and 0 bases from J, with 9 bases between. CDR3 length: 14 amino acids. Germline values: CDR1 SEHNR, CDR2 FQNEAQ (reference sequence). CDR3 region: CASSSSGANYGYTF. The CDR3, as DNA: TGTGCCAGCAGCTCCAGCGGCGCTAACTATGGCTACACCTTC.

V usage is TRBV5-1 and J usage is TRBJ2-2; 10 nucleotides align to TRBD1. The CDR3 totals 16 residues. V lost 4 bases to trimming and J lost 6 bases; unmatched junction nucleotides: 9. CDR1 is SGHRS and CDR2 is YFSETQ in the germline V gene. The CDR3 DNA sequence: TGCGCCAGCAGCGGGGGACAGGGGAGACTCTCCGGGGAGCTGTTTTTT. Translated: CASSGGQGRLSGELFF.

V is TRBV20-1 and J is TRBJ2-3, with TRBD2 as a possible D gene (6 bases). The CDR3 length is 11 residues. CDR1 is DFQATT, CDR2 SNEGSKA, per germline (reference sequence). Trimming removed 6 bases at V and 11 bases at J, with 15 bases between. The CDR3 DNA sequence: TGCAGTGCCAGGGAGGCGGGGTGGCAGTATTTT. This translates into CSAREAGWQYF.